This entry lists 16 T cell receptor beta chains sequenced from one sample in a study of T cell repertoires in ileal Crohn's disease. Here immunoSEQ multiplex PCR was the method, and the copy in TCRdb shows in-frame clones only, minus some. This table has around 5,800 clones, approximately 80% appearing once. Sequenced: ileal tissue. The source of these receptors is an adult with Crohn's disease.

V usage is TRBV5-6 and J usage is TRBJ2-2; 7 nucleotides agree with TRBD2. The germline gives CDR1 SGHDT, CDR2 YYEEEE. Trimming removed 4 bases from V and 5 bases from J; junction bases left unmatched: 8. The CDR3 runs 15 residues. The CDR3 nucleotides read TGTGCCAGCAGCAATAGGGACTATTTTACCGGGGAGCTGTTTTTT. Encoded protein: CASSNRDYFTGELFF.

This chain joins TRBV11-1 and TRBJ2-2, with D unclear. Germline V gives CDR1 SGHAT, CDR2 FQDESV (reference sequence). Trimming pared 3 bases from V and 2 bases from J, leaving 10 bases between. The CDR3 covers 15 residues. For the CDR3, the DNA is TGTGCCAGCAGCTTGCTAGTCGGAAACACCGGGGAGCTGTTTTTT. It codes for CASSLLVGNTGELFF.

The rearrangement uses TRBV19 and TRBJ1-5; a weak D match, TRBD1 (6 bases). CDR1 and CDR2 from the germline V gene are LNHDA and SQIVND (reference sequence). The CDR3 has 13 residues. Trimming left V 4 bases short and J 6 bases short, with 10 bases between. Here the CDR3 reads CASSTQGFQPQHF. The DNA for the CDR3 is TGTGCCAGTAGTACTCAGGGGTTTCAGCCCCAGCATTTT.

The genes are TRBV7-9 and TRBJ2-1, with D perhaps TRBD1 (5 bases). This CDR3 region has 14 residues. V dropped 2 bases and J dropped 7 bases, with 12 bases sitting between them. Germline CDR1 reads SEHNR; CDR2 reads FQNEAQ (reference sequence). As DNA, the CDR3 is TGTGCCAGCAGCTTAAGCTCGACAGCTAATGAGCAGTTCTTC. The encoded protein is CASSLSSTANEQFF.

V usage is TRBV14 and J usage is TRBJ2-3, with TRBD2 matching over 8 bases. With V trimmed by 6 bases and J by 2 bases, 7 bases remained unmatched. Germline V gives CDR1 SGHDN, CDR2 FVKESK. There are 15 residues in the CDR3. This CDR3 is CASSRAGVFTDTQYF. CDR3 nucleotides: TGTGCCAGCAGTCGAGCGGGAGTTTTCACAGATACGCAGTATTTT. Full variable domain (rest looked up from reference TRBV14 and TRBJ2-3): EAGVTQFPSHSVIEKGQTVTLRCDPISGHDNLYWYRRVMGKEIKFLLHFVKESKQDESGMPNNRFLAERTGGTYSTLKVQPAELEDSGVYFCASSRAGVFTDTQYFGPGTRLTVL.

This chain uses TRBV7-3 with TRBJ2-3; D is possibly TRBD2 (7 bases). V lost 1 base to trimming and J lost 1 base, with 15 bases between them. The CDR3 covers 17 residues. In germline, CDR1 is SGHTA, CDR2 FQGTGA. DNA of the CDR3: TGTGCCAGCAGCTTAATGGGGCGGGGGACACGCACAGATACGCAGTATTTT. Amino acids: CASSLMGRGTRTDTQYF.

V gene TRBV2 combines with J gene TRBJ1-1; D not resolved. The germline V gene has CDR1 SNHLY and CDR2 FYNNEI. The CDR3 extends over 10 amino acids. V lost 8 bases and J 11 bases, leaving 12 bases between the germline ends. CDR3 region: CASYKSSAFF. The DNA of the CDR3 is TGTGCCAGCTACAAATCGTCGGCTTTCTTT.

This rearrangement joins TRBV6-1 to TRBJ2-3; TRBD2 agrees at 14 bases. Germline V gene sequence: CDR1 MNHNS, CDR2 SASEGT. V lost 1 base and J lost 10; bases outside the gene matches: 4. The CDR3 sequence is 15 residues long. The CDR3 here is CASSEGLAGGRAQYF. DNA for the CDR3: TGTGCCAGCAGTGAAGGACTAGCGGGGGGGCGAGCGCAGTATTTT.

This sequence joins TRBV19 and TRBJ2-2, with 12 bases identical to TRBD1. J gave up 5 bases and V 3 bases, and 16 bases lay outside the gene matches. The CDR3 covers 20 residues. Germline V gene lookup returns CDR1 LNHDA and CDR2 SQIVND (reference sequence). The CDR3 loop reads CASSIYGGRDRGRRTGELFF. CDR3 nucleotide sequence: TGTGCCAGTAGTATCTATGGTGGCCGGGACAGGGGGCGCCGGACCGGGGAGCTGTTTTTT.

This clone was counted between two and nine times. The chain is built from TRBV30 and TRBJ2-1, with D perhaps matching TRBD2 (7 bases). CDR1 is GTSNPN, CDR2 SVGIG, per germline (reference sequence). This CDR3 spans 15 amino acids. V gave up 3 bases and J gave up 6 bases, with 18 bases separating them. Here the CDR3 reads CAWSGWGGQGNEQFF. CDR3 coding DNA: TGTGCCTGGAGCGGGTGGGGGGGGCAAGGCAATGAGCAGTTCTTC.

For this clone: Other DNA sequences from this sample encode an identical CDR3 as well. The rearrangement joins TRBV30 to TRBJ2-7; 9 positions match TRBD1. V dropped 4 bases and J dropped 3; count of bases not matched to a gene: 10. This CDR3 spans 15 amino acids. Germline V gene lookup returns CDR1 GTSNPN and CDR2 SVGIG (reference sequence). CDR3 DNA sequence: TGTGCCTGGACGGCCGGGACAGGGATCGGCTACGAGCAGTACTTC. This translates into CAWTAGTGIGYEQYF. The variable domain in full, with the rest retrieved from reference TRBV30 and TRBJ2-7, is SQTIHQWPATLVQPVGSPLSLECTVEGTSNPNLYWYRQAAGRGLQLLFYSVGIGQISSEVPQNLSASRPQDRQFILSSKKLLLSDSGFYLCAWTAGTGIGYEQYFGPGTRLTVT.

The chain recombines TRBV14 with TRBJ2-7; D not certain. Trimming took off 0 bases at V and 6 bases at J, with 12 bases between the two ends. The CDR3 is made up of 14 amino acids. CDR1 and CDR2 from the germline V gene are SGHDN and FVKESK. The CDR3 nucleotides read TGTGCCAGCAGCCAAGATCTTGTCAGGCGCGAGCAGTACTTC. Its translation is CASSQDLVRREQYF.

The chain joins TRBV5-1 to TRBJ2-2; TRBD1 agrees at 11 bases. The ends lost 0 bases at V and 6 bases at J; junction bases unmatched: 1. CDR1 and CDR2 from the germline V gene are SGHRS and YFSETQ. The CDR3 spans 15 residues. In DNA, the CDR3 is TGCGCCAGCAGCTTGGAGGGACAGGGGGCCGGGGAGCTGTTTTTT. Protein product: CASSLEGQGAGELFF.

The chain joins TRBV28 to TRBJ2-1; possibly TRBD1 for D (6 bases). In germline, CDR1 is MDHEN, CDR2 SYDVKM. The CDR3 is 15 residues long. Between the trimmed V and J ends, which lost 5 bases and 9 bases, there was a span of 20 bases. For the CDR3, the DNA is TGTGCCAGCAGTCCCCCGGGACAAACAACGGGTGAGCAGTTCTTC. It specifies CASSPPGQTTGEQFF.

This chain uses TRBV9 with TRBJ1-2; 8 bases align to TRBD1. CDR3 length: 16 residues. Losses at the gene ends were 0 bases for V and 5 bases for J; bases not matched to a gene: 9. In germline, CDR1 is SGDLS, CDR2 YYNGEE. The CDR3 bases are TGTGCCAGCAGCGTAGTATCCAGGGGGCAAGGATATGGCTACACCTTC. Protein sequence: CASSVVSRGQGYGYTF. Full variable domain (remainder filled in from reference TRBV9 and TRBJ1-2): DSGVTQTPKHLITATGQRVTLRCSPRSGDLSVYWYQQSLDQGLQFLIQYYNGEERAKGNILERFSAQQFPDLHSELNLSSLELGDSALYFCASSVVSRGQGYGYTFGSGTRLTVV.

The rearrangement joins TRBV18 to TRBJ1-5, with 7 bases fitting TRBD1. CDR3 length: 16 residues. CDR1 and CDR2 from the germline V gene are KGHSH and LQKENI. Trimming took 0 bases from V and 5 from J; bases not matched to a gene: 7. The DNA of the CDR3 is TGTGCCAGCTCACCACCCCGACAGGGAAAGGATCAGCCCCAGCATTTT. This sequence encodes CASSPPRQGKDQPQHF. Based on the CDR3 plus reference TRBV18 and TRBJ1-5, the full variable domain is NAGVMQNPRHLVRRRGQEARLRCSPMKGHSHVYWYRQLPEEGLKFMVYLQKENIIDESGMPKERFSAEFPKEGPSILRIQQVVRGDSAAYFCASSPPRQGKDQPQHFGDGTRLSIL.